This T cell receptor (beta chain) derives from a study of regulatory T cells in long-lasting Graves disease. The length of the CDR3 is 13 residues. Germline CDR1 is SGHTA and CDR2 is FQGNSA. V shed 1 base and J shed 5 bases, with 7 bases lying between them. Documented time point: newly diagnosed GD, antithyroid drugs for less than 3 months. There was RNA extracted from PBMCs, and the TCR library was made from it. CDR3 regions were amplified by Arm-PCR using iRepertoire HTBI primers to build TCR beta libraries. TCRdb recomputed calls from the multiplex PCR reads with MiXCR, one row per CDR3 protein. In the table there are about 620,000 distinct CDR3 sequences, roughly 15% of which are singletons. This clonotype came up a few times. These same data were also listed under a study on T cells in Graves' hyperthyroidism and ophthalmopathy. That paper adds: Classification by a 13 V-J model distinguished ophthalmopathy from stable hyperthyroidism.

This chain connects TRBV7-2 to TRBJ2-3; no definite D call. The clonotype comes from a woman between 25 and 40 years old with Graves disease. The starting material was peripheral blood mononuclear cells (PBMCs), obtained at new diagnosis, from a patient treated with antithyroid drugs. Here the CDR3 reads CASSLGFRDTQYF. As DNA, the CDR3 is TGTGCCAGCAGCTTAGGGTTTAGAGATACGCAGTATTTT. The full variable domain, rest sourced from reference TRBV7-2 and TRBJ2-3, is GAGVSQSPSNKVTEKGKDVELRCDPISGHTALYWYRQSLGQGLEFLIYFQGNSAPDKSGLPSDRFSAERTGGSVSTLTIQRTQQEDSAVYLCASSLGFRDTQYFGPGTRLTVL.